A single sample is the source of the 18 T cell receptor beta chains below, sequenced in a study of blood T cell repertoires in COVID-19. Profiling relied on immunoSEQ multiplex PCR, and the TCRdb table lists in-frame clones only, not all of them. The sample holds roughly 62,000 clones, roughly four fifths seen once. The sample consisted of peripheral blood. The receptors shown here come from an elderly man with COVID-19, enrolled during active disease.

This chain links TRBV12-3 or TRBV12-4 with TRBJ1-5; D is possibly TRBD1 (6 bases). This CDR3 spans 13 amino acids. Trimming shortened V by 6 bases and J by 6 bases, and 12 bases separated the two germline ends. CDR3 protein: CASRPGGGQPQHF. DNA for the CDR3: TGTGCCAGCAGACCGGGGGGCGGTCAGCCCCAGCATTTT.

The genes are TRBV9 and TRBJ2-1; the match to TRBD2 covers 8 bases. This CDR3 comprises 14 residues. Germline lookup yields CDR1 SGDLS and CDR2 YYNGEE. V dropped 4 bases and J dropped 6; count of bases not matched to a gene: 6. The CDR3 protein is CASSPGTRVNEQFF. In DNA, the CDR3 is TGTGCCAGCAGCCCCGGGACTAGGGTCAATGAGCAGTTCTTC.

The chain has TRBV9 and TRBJ1-2, with TRBD1 as a possible D gene (6 bases). Trimming removed 4 bases at V and 4 bases at J, with 8 bases between. The CDR3 is made up of 12 amino acids. Germline V CDR1 and CDR2: SGDLS, YYNGEE. The CDR3 coding sequence is TGTGCCAGCAGCTCAGGGGCCTATGGCTACACCTTC. Its protein product is CASSSGAYGYTF.

A note on this clone: This sample includes further DNA sequences coding for the same CDR3. J is TRBJ1-2 and V is TRBV6-5; TRBD1 might be the D (5 bases). Trimming removed 2 bases at V and 3 bases at J, with 13 bases between. Germline V lookup: CDR1 MNHEY, CDR2 SVGAGI. CDR3 length equals 15 residues. The DNA of the CDR3 is TGTGCCAGCAGTTACGACCCGGGGGGTTACTATGGCTACACCTTC. Translated: CASSYDPGGYYGYTF.

This sequence joins TRBV12-3 or TRBV12-4 and TRBJ1-1, with D maybe TRBD1 (5 bases). V lost 5 bases and J 1 base, leaving 8 bases between the germline ends. This CDR3 comprises 13 residues. The DNA for the CDR3 is TGTGCCAGCAGTATGACAGAGAACACTGAAGCTTTCTTT. This sequence encodes CASSMTENTEAFF.

The chain combines TRBV11-2 with TRBJ1-1, with a weak D call TRBD1 (6 bases). This CDR3 spans 13 amino acids. Germline assignment: CDR1 SGHAT and CDR2 FQNNGV. V was cut by 8 bases and J by 1 base, with 11 bases left in between. For the CDR3, the DNA is TGTGCCAGCTACAGGGAGGGGAACACTGAAGCTTTCTTT. Translating it yields CASYREGNTEAFF.

The rearrangement joins TRBV28 to TRBJ1-6, with D hard to call. The V gene's germline CDR1 is MDHEN and CDR2 SYDVKM. CDR3 size: 10 residues. Trimming took off 10 bases at V and 14 bases at J, with 12 bases between the two ends. The CDR3 reads CATQTGSLHF. As DNA, the CDR3 is TGTGCCACCCAGACTGGATCCCTCCACTTT.

The J gene is TRBJ1-2, the V gene TRBV5-1; 9 nucleotides align to TRBD1. Germline CDR1 SGHRS, CDR2 YFSETQ. Trimming took 3 bases from V and 4 from J; bases not matched to a gene: 1. This CDR3 contains 13 residues. The CDR3, as DNA: TGCGCCAGCAGCTCGGACAGGGGCTATGGCTACACCTTC. Its translation: CASSSDRGYGYTF.

The genes are TRBV29-1 and TRBJ1-1, with D unclear. Trimming stripped 6 bases from V and 6 bases from J, with 11 bases between. CDR1 and CDR2 (germline): SQVTM, ANQGSEA. The CDR3 loop spans 11 amino acids. This CDR3 reads CSVSSRPEAFF. The CDR3 bases are TGCAGCGTCTCGAGCAGGCCTGAAGCTTTCTTT.

The sample holds one count of this clone. This chain links TRBV4-1 with TRBJ2-3; D is perhaps TRBD2 (5 bases). CDR3 length equals 13 residues. Germline CDR1 reads MGHRA; CDR2 reads YSYEKL. Trimming shortened V by 1 base and J by 7 bases, and 9 bases separated the two germline ends. The CDR3, as DNA: TGCGCCAGCAGCCAAGGTCTAGCTAATACGCAGTATTTT. Amino acids: CASSQGLANTQYF.

The CDR3 is CASSLDYASWGGSSYNEQFF. CDR3 bases: TGTGCCAGCAGCTTAGATTACGCCTCCTGGGGGGGGAGCTCCTACAATGAGCAGTTCTTC. V gene TRBV11-2 combines with J gene TRBJ2-1; 7 positions agree with TRBD2. Per the germline V gene, CDR1 is SGHAT and CDR2 is FQNNGV. V was clipped by 0 bases and J by 0 bases; unmatched bases: 14. The CDR3 has 20 amino acids.

The chain recombines TRBV11-2 with TRBJ1-2, with TRBD1 as a possible D gene (5 bases). CDR1 SGHAT and CDR2 FQNNGV come from the germline V gene. The CDR3 consists of 13 residues. V was pared by 6 bases and J by 8 bases, with 16 bases between. The CDR3, as DNA: TGTGCCAGCAGAATTACAGGCTTTTGGGGCTACACCTTC. Amino acid sequence: CASRITGFWGYTF.

This chain links TRBV10-3 with TRBJ2-7, with D possibly TRBD1 on 6 matching bases. The CDR3 is 13 amino acids. CDR1 ENHRY and CDR2 SYGVKD come from the germline V gene. Trimming removed 10 bases at V and 0 bases at J, with 13 bases between. The CDR3 protein is CATKQGPSYEQYV. Here the CDR3 DNA reads TGTGCCACGAAACAGGGTCCCTCCTACGAGCAGTACGTC.

The table lists this clone with a few counts. CDR3 DNA sequence: TGTGCCTGGAGTCACCGGGACAGGTACACTGAAGCTTTCTTT. Encoded protein: CAWSHRDRYTEAFF. V usage is TRBV30 and J usage is TRBJ1-1, with 8 nucleotides matching TRBD1. Germline assignment: CDR1 GTSNPN and CDR2 SVGIG (reference sequence). The CDR3 loop spans 14 amino acids. Germline trimming cut 2 bases from V and 3 bases from J; bases unmatched to any gene: 5.

The rearrangement joins TRBV10-1 to TRBJ1-2; no definite D call. The germline V gene encodes CDR1 WNHNN and CDR2 SYGVQD (reference sequence). This CDR3 has 12 residues. Trimming took 2 bases from V and 4 from J, leaving 5 bases between them. The CDR3 protein is CASSENGYGYTF. The CDR3 nucleotides read TGCGCCAGCAGTGAGAACGGCTATGGCTACACCTTC.

The V and J genes are TRBV29-1 and TRBJ1-1, with 7 bases fitting TRBD1. Germline V gene sequence: CDR1 SQVTM, CDR2 ANQGSEA. With 7 bases clipped from V and 0 bases from J, the junction kept 11 bases outside the gene matches. The CDR3 runs 15 residues. The CDR3 DNA reads as TGCAGCGCACCTCCCCCGGGACAGCTGAACACTGAAGCTTTCTTT. It specifies CSAPPPGQLNTEAFF.

The chain combines TRBV5-5 with TRBJ1-5, with D possibly being TRBD1 (5 bases). This CDR3 region has 17 residues. CDR1 is SGHKS, CDR2 YYEKEE, per germline (reference sequence). V was clipped by 4 bases and J by 5 bases, with 22 bases between them. CDR3 sequence (DNA): TGTGCCAGCAGCCCAGTAGATGGGGTCAGGGCGGATCAGCCCCAGCATTTT. Its protein product is CASSPVDGVRADQPQHF. The full variable domain, completed using reference TRBV5-5 and TRBJ1-5, is DAGVTQSPTHLIKTRGQQVTLRCSPISGHKSVSWYQQVLGQGPQFIFQYYEKEERGRGNFPDRFSARQFPNYSSELNVNALLLGDSALYLCASSPVDGVRADQPQHFGDGTRLSIL.

This sequence joins TRBV24-1 and TRBJ2-1; TRBD2 aligns across 15 bases. The germline V gene encodes CDR1 KGHDR and CDR2 SFDVKD. The CDR3 has 17 residues. The J segment lost 14 bases and the V segment lost 7 bases, leaving 17 bases of the junction unmatched. The CDR3, as DNA: TGTGCCACCAGCAACAACCCCGGGACTAGCGGGGGGTATGGCGAGTTCTTC. Translating it yields CATSNNPGTSGGYGEFF.